The 18 T cell receptor beta chains below all came from one sample that was sequenced in a study of graft-versus-host responses after intestinal transplantation. The table came from immunoSEQ multiplex PCR; TCRdb's copy has only in-frame clones and leaves some out. Of 62,000 or so clones listed, 80% to 90% are singletons. The input for sequencing was PBMCs, taken 26 days after transplant. All receptors derive from a human patient who received an intestinal transplant, so some T cells may come from the graft donor.

The chain links TRBV6-5 to TRBJ2-1; 13 bases fit TRBD2. Germline loops: CDR1 MNHEY, CDR2 SVGAGI. V lost 5 bases to trimming and J lost 5 bases; unmatched junction nucleotides: 0. The CDR3 extends over 14 amino acids. CDR3 coding DNA: TGTGCCAGCAGTACTAGCGGGGGGGACAATGAGCAGTTCTTC. This sequence encodes CASSTSGGDNEQFF.

The gene calls are TRBV5-1 and TRBJ2-1, with 9 bases that match TRBD1. The V and J ends lost 2 bases and 0 bases, in that order; junction bases with no gene match: 15. Germline lookup yields CDR1 SGHRS and CDR2 YFSETQ. The CDR3 totals 20 residues. The CDR3 nucleotides are TGCGCCAGCAGCTTCTACAGGGGGCTGATAGACCCAAGCTCCTACAATGAGCAGTTCTTC. As protein: CASSFYRGLIDPSSYNEQFF.

This chain joins TRBV27 and TRBJ1-4; 9 positions match TRBD1. This CDR3 spans 15 amino acids. The V gene end was trimmed by 5 bases and the J gene end by 5 bases; junction bases not matched to a gene: 6. From germline, CDR1 is MNHEY and CDR2 SMNVEV (reference sequence). The CDR3, as DNA: TGTGCCAGCAGTCCAGGACAGGGGTGGAATGAAAAACTGTTTTTT. Translated, it gives CASSPGQGWNEKLFF.

This clone was detected only a few times. The chain carries TRBV14 and TRBJ2-7; 10 bases line up with TRBD1. CDR1 is SGHDN and CDR2 is FVKESK in the germline V gene. After removal of 4 bases from V and 5 bases from J, the junction contained 8 bases not matched to a gene. This CDR3 is 15 amino acids long. The CDR3 here is CASSPFWDRGNEQYF. The CDR3 nucleotides are TGTGCCAGCAGCCCCTTTTGGGACAGGGGTAACGAGCAGTACTTC.

This clone occurred once. The chain has TRBV10-3 and TRBJ2-1, with unresolved D. V lost 3 bases to trimming and J lost 5 bases, with 5 bases between them. Per the germline V gene, CDR1 is ENHRY and CDR2 is SYGVKD. There are 12 residues in the CDR3. CDR3 sequence: CAISDSDNEQFF. The CDR3 DNA is TGTGCCATCAGTGACAGTGACAATGAGCAGTTCTTC.

This clone has more than one count but fewer than ten. V usage is TRBV6-1 and J usage is TRBJ2-5, with D possibly matching TRBD2 (6 bases). Trimming took off 7 bases at V and 2 bases at J, with 11 bases between the two ends. Germline CDR1 and CDR2: MNHNS and SASEGT. The CDR3 extends over 13 amino acids. The chain's CDR3 is CASTGGEQETQYF. The CDR3 DNA reads as TGTGCCAGCACAGGAGGGGAGCAAGAGACCCAGTACTTC.

The chain carries TRBV10-3 and TRBJ2-1; a possible D gene is TRBD1 (5 bases). This CDR3 has 13 amino acids. V shed 3 bases and J shed 4 bases, with 7 bases lying between them. Germline-derived CDR1 and CDR2 are ENHRY and SYGVKD. CDR3 sequence: CAISERGYNEQFF. The CDR3 DNA sequence: TGTGCCATCAGTGAAAGGGGTTACAATGAGCAGTTCTTC.

The chain has TRBV21-1 and TRBJ2-6; no check of the table's D call, TRBD1, against the DNA was made. TRBV21-1 is labeled a pseudogene. The CDR3 covers 15 residues. The CDR3 region is CARFRTGTGANVLTF. In DNA form, the CDR3 reads TGTGCCAGATTTCGTACAGGGACCGGGGCCAACGTCCTGACTTTC.

The gene calls are TRBV5-5 and TRBJ2-7; D may be TRBD2 (7 bases). Germline CDR1 and CDR2: SGHKS and YYEKEE (reference sequence). The CDR3 has 12 amino acids. Trimming removed 2 bases at V and 7 bases at J, with 10 bases between. The CDR3 DNA is TGTGCCAGCAGCTTAAGGGGGGGGGAGCAGTACGTC. It specifies CASSLRGGEQYV.

V gene TRBV5-5 combines with J gene TRBJ1-1; D unclear. The germline CDR1 and CDR2 sequences are SGHKS and YYEKEE (reference sequence). Trimming took 0 bases from V and 6 from J, leaving 6 bases between them. The CDR3 totals 12 residues. CDR3 coding DNA: TGTGCCAGCAGCTTGGTGGGCCCTGAAGCTTTCTTT. This translates into CASSLVGPEAFF.

V is TRBV5-1 and J is TRBJ2-1; no clear D. V was cut by 4 bases and J by 6 bases, with 8 bases left in between. The CDR3 extends over 12 amino acids. Germline V gives CDR1 SGHRS, CDR2 YFSETQ. The CDR3 is CASSLPSNEQFF. Written as DNA, the CDR3 is TGCGCCAGCAGCCTCCCCAGCAATGAGCAGTTCTTC.

This chain connects TRBV7-6 to TRBJ2-3, with 9 bases that match TRBD2. Losses at the gene ends were 0 bases for V and 3 bases for J; bases not matched to a gene: 1. The CDR3 spans 15 residues. Germline CDR1 reads SGHVS; CDR2 reads FNYEAQ. The CDR3 sequence: CASSLASGGTDTQYF. In DNA form, the CDR3 reads TGTGCCAGCAGCTTAGCTAGCGGGGGAACAGATACGCAGTATTTT. Filled out from reference TRBV7-6 and TRBJ2-3, the complete variable domain reads GAGVSQSPRYKVTKRGQDVALRCDPISGHVSLYWYRQALGQGPEFLTYFNYEAQQDKSGLPNDRFSAERPEGSISTLTIQRTEQRDSAMYRCASSLASGGTDTQYFGPGTRLTVL.

The rearrangement joins TRBV19 to TRBJ2-1; 9 bases agree with TRBD2. The J segment lost 7 bases and the V segment lost 3 bases, leaving 7 bases of the junction unmatched. The CDR3 covers 15 residues. Germline lookup yields CDR1 LNHDA and CDR2 SQIVND (reference sequence). Here the CDR3 reads CASSMASGNFNEQFF. CDR3 sequence (DNA): TGTGCCAGTAGTATGGCTAGCGGGAATTTTAATGAGCAGTTCTTC.

The J gene is TRBJ2-3, the V gene TRBV4-1, with 8 bases lining up with TRBD2. This CDR3 contains 15 residues. In germline, CDR1 is MGHRA, CDR2 YSYEKL. The trim removed 1 base at V and 1 base at J, leaving 1 base unmatched. CDR3 protein: CASSQVSGGTDTQYF. The CDR3, as DNA: TGCGCCAGCAGCCAAGTTAGCGGGGGCACAGATACGCAGTATTTT.

The chain combines TRBV6-5 with TRBJ1-1, with D maybe TRBD1 (6 bases). V lost 1 base to trimming and J lost 0 bases, with 12 bases between them. This CDR3 has 16 amino acids. CDR1 is MNHEY, CDR2 SVGAGI, per germline. CDR3 amino acids: CASSYYQGPMNTEAFF. Written as DNA, the CDR3 is TGTGCCAGCAGTTACTACCAGGGGCCCATGAACACTGAAGCTTTCTTT.

The V and J genes are TRBV29-1 and TRBJ2-3; unclear D gene. CDR1 and CDR2 from the germline V gene are SQVTM and ANQGSEA. With 0 bases removed from V and 7 bases from J, the gap between germline ends came to 17 bases. The length of the CDR3 is 15 residues. The CDR3 coding sequence is TGCAGCGTTGAAGACCCGTCCCCACCCGAGCATACGCAGTATTTT. Translating it yields CSVEDPSPPEHTQYF.

The chain carries TRBV5-6 and TRBJ2-6; the D is unclear. Germline CDR1 SGHDT, CDR2 YYEEEE. The CDR3 contains 16 residues. Trimming took 2 bases from V and 0 from J, leaving 9 bases between them. The CDR3 coding sequence is TGTGCCAGCAGCTTAAACTCTCTCTCTGGGGCCAACGTCCTGACTTTC. Translating it yields CASSLNSLSGANVLTF.

The rearrangement links TRBV11-2 to TRBJ2-1, with 9 nucleotides matching TRBD1. There are 15 residues in the CDR3. J lost 9 bases, V lost 4 bases, and 10 bases had no gene match. CDR1 SGHAT and CDR2 FQNNGV come from the germline V gene. The CDR3 bases are TGTGCCAGCAGCTCGGTACAGGGGGCTTTTATTGAGCAGTTCTTC. This encodes CASSSVQGAFIEQFF.